A single sample gave rise to the 20 T cell receptor beta chains below, sequenced in a study of blood T cells in healthy people across ages. A sample-barcoded 5' primer and a J-beta primer mix were used in a second PCR of roughly 7 to 12 cycles. TCRdb reprocessed the 5' RACE reads via MiXCR and lists one record per CDR3 protein. Altogether about 800,000 distinct CDR3 sequences are present, approximately 25% being singletons, with the ten largest covering under 4.5%. A further study also used this sample, focusing on T cells of mothers and their children.

Sequenced: blood. The receptors here all came from a boy between 10 and 17 years old in good health.

The CDR3 nucleotides read TGTGCCAGCAGCTTAACAGGGGGTCCAGGGACCCCCCTCCACTTT. Its translation: CASSLTGGPGTPLHF. This chain uses TRBV7-3 with TRBJ1-6; perhaps TRBD1 as D (6 bases). The CDR3 sequence is 15 residues long. Germline V gene data show CDR1 as SGHTA and CDR2 as FQGTGA. V gave up 0 bases and J gave up 13 bases, with 16 bases separating them.

The chain carries TRBV7-9 and TRBJ2-1, with D tentatively TRBD1 (6 bases). The germline CDR1 and CDR2 sequences are SEHNR and FQNEAQ (reference sequence). This CDR3 region has 14 residues. V lost 5 bases to trimming and J lost 8 bases, with 16 bases between them. The CDR3 DNA is TGTGCCAGCAGCCTGGCAGGGGCGCGCGATGAGCAGTTCTTC. This codes for CASSLAGARDEQFF.

This clonotype appeared a few times. The rearrangement links TRBV20-1 to TRBJ1-2; D uncertain. Trimming took off 3 bases at V and 4 bases at J, with 9 bases between the two ends. The CDR3 loop spans 12 amino acids. The germline gives CDR1 DFQATT, CDR2 SNEGSKA (reference sequence). The CDR3: CSARAQPYGYTF. The CDR3 DNA reads TGCAGTGCTAGGGCACAGCCCTATGGCTACACCTTC.

The rearrangement links TRBV28 to TRBJ2-1; 10 nucleotides align to TRBD1. Germline values: CDR1 MDHEN, CDR2 SYDVKM. The J segment lost 5 bases and the V segment lost 2 bases, leaving 15 bases of the junction unmatched. The CDR3 extends over 19 amino acids. The CDR3 DNA reads as TGTGCCAGCAGTTTAGGGTGGATACTTTTTGGGACAGGGGACAATGAGCAGTTCTTC. As protein: CASSLGWILFGTGDNEQFF. Together with reference TRBV28 and TRBJ2-1, the CDR3 gives the full variable domain: DVKVTQSSRYLVKRTGEKVFLECVQDMDHENMFWYRQDPGLGLRLIYFSYDVKMKEKGDIPEGYSVSREKKERFSLILESASTNQTSMYLCASSLGWILFGTGDNEQFFGPGTRLTVL.

This clonotype was detected once. The chain is built from TRBV6-2 or TRBV6-3 and TRBJ1-2; TRBD1 is a possible D gene (6 bases). This CDR3 comprises 15 residues. Per the germline V gene, CDR1 is MNHEY and CDR2 is SVGEGT. V dropped 6 bases and J dropped 3 bases, with 17 bases sitting between them. CDR3 DNA: TGTGCCAGCAGGAGGACAGCCTCCTCCGACTATGGCTACACCTTC. Translation gives CASRRTASSDYGYTF.

The genes are TRBV20-1 and TRBJ2-5; D might be TRBD2 (6 bases). Trimming stripped 6 bases from V and 6 bases from J, with 23 bases between. The germline gives CDR1 DFQATT, CDR2 SNEGSKA (reference sequence). The CDR3 totals 15 residues. CDR3 nucleotide sequence: TGCAGTGCCATCCCTGGGCGGGGCCCTAAAAAGACCCAGTACTTC. It codes for CSAIPGRGPKKTQYF.

A few counts support this clonotype. This rearrangement joins TRBV5-1 to TRBJ2-3; D gene uncertain. Trimming stripped 1 base from V and 0 bases from J, with 9 bases between. Germline V gene sequence: CDR1 SGHRS, CDR2 YFSETQ. The CDR3 length is 15 residues. The CDR3 DNA reads as TGCGCCAGCAGCTTGTGGGCCGAAAGCACAGATACGCAGTATTTT. Translated, it gives CASSLWAESTDTQYF.

This clonotype occurred once. The gene calls are TRBV5-1 and TRBJ2-7; a weak D match, TRBD2 (6 bases). CDR1 is SGHRS and CDR2 is YFSETQ in the germline V gene. This CDR3 spans 14 amino acids. Trimming shortened V by 5 bases and J by 1 base, and 13 bases separated the two germline ends. Here the CDR3 DNA reads TGCGCCAGCAGTAAGTCGGGGGAGTCCTACGAGCAGTACTTC. This translates into CASSKSGESYEQYF.

This rearrangement joins TRBV4-3 to TRBJ2-3; D may be TRBD2 (5 bases). Germline CDR1 reads LGHNA; CDR2 reads YSLEER. Between the trimmed V and J ends, which lost 1 base and 3 bases, there was a span of 8 bases. This CDR3 comprises 14 residues. The CDR3 region is CASSQGSGTDTQYF. The CDR3 bases are TGCGCCAGCAGCCAAGGAAGCGGTACAGATACGCAGTATTTT.

Worth noting for this clonotype: An end of the junction differs from the germline gene, which may be a read error. This chain connects TRBV7-7 to TRBJ2-2, with D perhaps matching TRBD2 (5 bases). CDR3 length equals 15 residues. Germline V CDR1 and CDR2: SSHAT, FNYEAQ (reference sequence). This CDR3 reads CASSLAPGSGGELFF. CDR3 in DNA: TGTGCTAGCAGCTTAGCGCCCGGGTCGGGCGGGGAGCTGTTTTTT.

This clonotype was recorded at least ten times. The V and J genes are TRBV7-9 and TRBJ2-3; D is unresolved. Germline V lookup: CDR1 SEHNR, CDR2 FQNEAQ (reference sequence). This CDR3 contains 12 residues. With 4 bases removed from V and 2 bases from J, the gap between germline ends came to 4 bases. CDR3 loop: CASSSNTDTQYF. CDR3 DNA: TGTGCCAGCAGCTCTAACACAGATACGCAGTATTTT.

The table lists this clonotype with a few counts. The CDR3 DNA reads as TGTGCCAGCAGTTACGGGACCGGCACAGATACGCAGTATTTT. Its protein is CASSYGTGTDTQYF. This chain uses TRBV6-5 with TRBJ2-3; D may match TRBD1 or TRBD2 (5 bases each). Trimming took 2 bases from V and 1 from J, leaving 7 bases between them. Germline CDR1 reads MNHEY; CDR2 reads SVGAGI. CDR3 size: 14 residues.

This clonotype was counted between two and nine times. The chain recombines TRBV4-1 with TRBJ2-7, with 7 nucleotides matching TRBD2. Trimming cost V 0 bases and J 6 bases; bases outside gene matches: 2. The CDR3 covers 13 residues. Germline CDR1 and CDR2: MGHRA and YSYEKL. The CDR3 DNA reads TGCGCCAGCAGCCAAGATCCGGGAGGCGAGCAGTACTTC. Protein product: CASSQDPGGEQYF.

The gene calls are TRBV5-1 and TRBJ2-5; D is perhaps TRBD2 (6 bases). The assigned J gene may be wrong: the sequence end matches TRBJ2-1 better. In germline, CDR1 is SGHRS, CDR2 YFSETQ. The CDR3 extends over 16 amino acids. The CDR3 protein is CASSLGWGVENNEQFF. The CDR3, as DNA: TGCGCCAGCAGCTTGGGGTGGGGGGTGGAGAACAATGAGCAGTTCTTC.

The chain is built from TRBV29-1 and TRBJ2-7; D is tentatively TRBD1 or TRBD2 (5 bases each). V lost 4 bases and J lost 6, with 16 bases in between. This CDR3 has 13 amino acids. Per the germline V gene, CDR1 is SQVTM and CDR2 is ANQGSEA. The CDR3 loop is CSVVRGVGGEQYF. CDR3 bases: TGCAGCGTTGTACGAGGGGTCGGTGGCGAGCAGTACTTC.

The chain has TRBV6-6 and TRBJ2-3; 10 nucleotides align to TRBD2. With V trimmed by 3 bases and J by 6 bases, 9 bases remained unmatched. Germline-derived CDR1 and CDR2 are MNHNY and SVGAGI (reference sequence). This CDR3 is 16 amino acids long. The CDR3 region has the DNA TGTGCCAGCAGTTATTGGAGGCTAGCGGGAGCCGATACGCAGTATTTT. It translates to CASSYWRLAGADTQYF.

The chain has TRBV29-1 and TRBJ1-4; TRBD1 aligns across 9 bases. Germline lookup yields CDR1 SQVTM and CDR2 ANQGSEA. V shed 1 base, J shed 7 bases, and the junction held 7 bases outside the gene matches. CDR3 length: 15 residues. CDR3 in DNA: TGCAGCGTTGAAGGTCCTCGACAGGGGGTTGAAAAACTGTTTTTT. Amino acids: CSVEGPRQGVEKLFF.

This clonotype was seen more than once but under ten times. The chain is built from TRBV5-1 and TRBJ2-1; possible D gene TRBD1, 5 bases. Per the germline V gene, CDR1 is SGHRS and CDR2 is YFSETQ. The germline V and J ends were trimmed by 4 bases and 5 bases, with 16 bases remaining between them. The CDR3 runs to 15 residues. This CDR3 is CASSKGPGGNNEQFF. CDR3 coding DNA: TGCGCCAGCAGCAAGGGGCCGGGCGGAAACAATGAGCAGTTCTTC.

J is TRBJ1-4 and V is TRBV7-2, with a tentative D call TRBD1 (5 bases). The CDR3 contains 12 residues. The V gene's germline CDR1 is SGHTA and CDR2 FQGNSA. The V and J ends lost 5 bases and 11 bases respectively, with 12 bases between them. DNA of the CDR3: TGTGCCAGCAGCACGTCAGGGTGGAAACTGTTTTTT. It codes for CASSTSGWKLFF.

Concerning this clonotype itself: Since a much larger clone is just one base distant, this may be a read error. The chain uses TRBV29-1 and TRBJ1-6, with 7 bases that match TRBD1. CDR1 and CDR2 (germline): SQVTM, ANQGSEA. CDR3 length equals 15 residues. CDR3 bases: TGCAGCGTTCGGGACAGCAACTCCTATAATTCATCCCTCCACTTT. It is translated as CSVRDSNSYNSSLHF.